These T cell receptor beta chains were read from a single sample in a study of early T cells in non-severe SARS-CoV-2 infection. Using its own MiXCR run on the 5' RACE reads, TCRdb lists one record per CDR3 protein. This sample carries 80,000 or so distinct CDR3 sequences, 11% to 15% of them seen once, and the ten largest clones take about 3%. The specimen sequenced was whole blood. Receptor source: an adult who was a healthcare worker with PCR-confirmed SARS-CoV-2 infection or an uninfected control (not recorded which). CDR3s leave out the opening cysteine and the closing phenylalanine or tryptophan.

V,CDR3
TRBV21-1,ASTWGVPEQF
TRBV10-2,ASSESGTYSYNSPLH
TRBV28,ATRQGYNEQF
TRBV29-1,SVEGTLGRTEAF
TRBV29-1,SVVFRGSYEQY
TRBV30,GGQRDSSNQPQH
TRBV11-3,ASSLAGTSRSSYNEQF
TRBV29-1,SANGQGIETQY
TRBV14,ASSQPGTGPYEQY
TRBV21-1,ASSKQRGAKTTSTDTQY
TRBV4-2,ASSPEALVGGNQPQH
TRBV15,ATSRGLAVGNEQF
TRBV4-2,ASSPYGGRAEGYT
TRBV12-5,ASGLVYGHSYEQY
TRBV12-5,ASGLAGQKPMAGELF
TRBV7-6,ASSSYGGSPYNEQF
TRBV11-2,ASRRALLAGYEQY
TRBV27,ASSAGPSSGYT
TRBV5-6,ASSPSGINYEQY
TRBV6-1,ASSGTGRTDTQY
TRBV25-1,ASSAPGTINTGELF
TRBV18,ASSPPSSYNEQF
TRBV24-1,ATRDRGAIAPYEQY
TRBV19,ASSIGAVSNQPQH
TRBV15,ATSREGVATEAF
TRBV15,ATSAEGGTGANVLT
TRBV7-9,ASGTLAGETDTQY
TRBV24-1,ATRGAAGHEQY
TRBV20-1,SARLGQGVDEQY
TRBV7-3,ASSSDRGYNEQF
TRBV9,ASSWDSQETQY
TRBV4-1,ASSQAWVEEDGYT
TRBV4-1,ASSQEQGGEQF
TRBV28,ASSSGDTHTGGLF
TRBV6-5,ASSYTGRGGSYEQY
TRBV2,ASRPAGTEQY
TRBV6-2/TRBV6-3,ASSYQGGTPTYNEQF
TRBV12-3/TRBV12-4,ASRPGTGTTGELF
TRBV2,ASRPGLQETQY
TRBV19,ASSNQGVGNQPQH
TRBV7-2,ASRLLATETQY
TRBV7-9,ASSLEAMGQF
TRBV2,ASSESETQY
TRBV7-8,ASSPRDINTEAF